Reported below is one T cell receptor (beta chain). The antigen is not known. This sample was included in a study of beta chain features in type 1 diabetes. CDR1 and CDR2 from the germline V gene are SNHLY and FYNNEI. This CDR3 is built from 13 residues. V was clipped by 10 bases and J by 3 bases, with 15 bases between them. Over 95% purity was reached by all sorted populations. Expressed TCRB transcripts were sequenced, since all the RNA that had been isolated was reverse transcribed. TCRdb's table, derived via immunoSEQ multiplex PCR, lists solely in-frame clones and lacks some. The sample includes 100,000 to 150,000 clones, 15% to 20% of them seen just once. Study results and caveats: Across patients, naive, central memory and Treg TCRB repertoires exhibited apparently greater similarity than was observed across healthy donors. Type 1 diabetes patients had moderately but significantly shorter TCRB CDR3s in all four CD4+ subsets. The study found fewer insertions and more deletions at VDJ junctions in type 1 diabetes patients.

The genes are TRBV2 and TRBJ2-5; a possible D gene is TRBD2 (6 bases). This clonotype originated in a man between 18 and 35 years old with type 1 diabetes. Sequencing used central memory CD4+ T cells from blood. CDR3 in DNA: TGTGCCACCATGCAGCCGGGGGAAGAGACCCAGTACTTC. It codes for CATMQPGEETQYF.